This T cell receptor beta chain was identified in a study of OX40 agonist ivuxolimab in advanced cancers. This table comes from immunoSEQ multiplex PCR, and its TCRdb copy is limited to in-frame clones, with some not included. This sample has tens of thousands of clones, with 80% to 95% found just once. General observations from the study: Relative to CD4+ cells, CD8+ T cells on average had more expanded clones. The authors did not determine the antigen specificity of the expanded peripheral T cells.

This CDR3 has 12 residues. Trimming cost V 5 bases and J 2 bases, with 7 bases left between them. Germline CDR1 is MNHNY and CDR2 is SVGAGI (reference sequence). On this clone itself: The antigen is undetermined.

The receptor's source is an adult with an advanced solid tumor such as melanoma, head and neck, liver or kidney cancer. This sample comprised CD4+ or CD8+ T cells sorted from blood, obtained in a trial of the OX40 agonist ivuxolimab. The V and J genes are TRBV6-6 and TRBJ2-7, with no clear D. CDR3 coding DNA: TGTGCCAGCAGTCCGGTAACCTACGAGCAGTACTTC. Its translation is CASSPVTYEQYF.